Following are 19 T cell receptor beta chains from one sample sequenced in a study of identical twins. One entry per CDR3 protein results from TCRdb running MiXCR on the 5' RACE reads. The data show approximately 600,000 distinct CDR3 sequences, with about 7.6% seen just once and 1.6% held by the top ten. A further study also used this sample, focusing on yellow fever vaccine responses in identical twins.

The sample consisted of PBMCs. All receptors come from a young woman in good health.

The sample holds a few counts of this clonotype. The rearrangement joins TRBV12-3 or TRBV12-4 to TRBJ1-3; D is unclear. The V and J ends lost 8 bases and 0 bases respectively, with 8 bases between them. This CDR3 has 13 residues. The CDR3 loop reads CASWGDSGNTIYF. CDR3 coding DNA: TGTGCCAGCTGGGGAGACTCTGGAAACACCATATATTTT.

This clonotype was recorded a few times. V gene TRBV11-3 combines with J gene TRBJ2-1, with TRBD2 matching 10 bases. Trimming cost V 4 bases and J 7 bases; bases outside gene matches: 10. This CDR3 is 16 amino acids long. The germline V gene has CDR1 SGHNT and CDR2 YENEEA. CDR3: CASSSSGRASPNEQFF. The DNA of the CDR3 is TGTGCCAGCAGCTCGAGCGGGAGGGCGAGCCCTAATGAGCAGTTCTTC.

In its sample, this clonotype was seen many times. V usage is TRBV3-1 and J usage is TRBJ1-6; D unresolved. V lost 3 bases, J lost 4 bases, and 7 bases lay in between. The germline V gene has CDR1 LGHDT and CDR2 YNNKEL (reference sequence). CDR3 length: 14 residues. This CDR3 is CASSQQRYNSPLHF. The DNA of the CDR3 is TGTGCCAGCAGCCAGCAACGTTATAATTCACCCCTCCACTTT.

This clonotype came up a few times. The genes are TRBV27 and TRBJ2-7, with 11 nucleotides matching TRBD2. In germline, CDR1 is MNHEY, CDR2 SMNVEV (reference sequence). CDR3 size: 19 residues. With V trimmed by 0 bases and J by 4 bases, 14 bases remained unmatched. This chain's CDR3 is CASSLSSSGRAPGPYEQYF. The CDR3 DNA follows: TGTGCCAGCAGTTTATCGAGTAGCGGGAGGGCCCCGGGCCCTTACGAGCAGTACTTC.

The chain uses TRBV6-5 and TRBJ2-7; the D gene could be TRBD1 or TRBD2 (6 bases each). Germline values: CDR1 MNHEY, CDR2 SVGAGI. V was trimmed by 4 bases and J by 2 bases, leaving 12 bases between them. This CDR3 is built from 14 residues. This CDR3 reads CASSSGAGAYEQYV. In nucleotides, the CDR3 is TGTGCCAGCAGTTCGGGGGCCGGGGCCTACGAGCAGTACGTC.

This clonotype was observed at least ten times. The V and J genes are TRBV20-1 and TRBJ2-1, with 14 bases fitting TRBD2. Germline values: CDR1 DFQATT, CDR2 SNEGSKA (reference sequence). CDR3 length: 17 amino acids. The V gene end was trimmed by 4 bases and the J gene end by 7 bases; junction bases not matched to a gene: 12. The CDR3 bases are TGCAGTGCTATAATGCGACTAGCGGGAGGGGTTAGAAATGAGCAGTTCTTC. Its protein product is CSAIMRLAGGVRNEQFF.

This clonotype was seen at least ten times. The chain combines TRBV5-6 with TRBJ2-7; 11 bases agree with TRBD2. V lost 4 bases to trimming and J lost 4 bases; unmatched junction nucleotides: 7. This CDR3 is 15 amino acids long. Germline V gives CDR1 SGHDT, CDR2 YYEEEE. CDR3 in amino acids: CASSLYASGGYEQYF. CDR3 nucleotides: TGTGCCAGCAGCCTATACGCTAGCGGGGGGTACGAGCAGTACTTC. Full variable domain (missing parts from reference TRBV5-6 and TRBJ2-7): DAGVTQSPTHLIKTRGQQVTLRCSPKSGHDTVSWYQQALGQGPQFIFQYYEEEERQRGNFPDRFSGHQFPNYSSELNVNALLLGDSALYLCASSLYASGGYEQYFGPGTRLTVT.

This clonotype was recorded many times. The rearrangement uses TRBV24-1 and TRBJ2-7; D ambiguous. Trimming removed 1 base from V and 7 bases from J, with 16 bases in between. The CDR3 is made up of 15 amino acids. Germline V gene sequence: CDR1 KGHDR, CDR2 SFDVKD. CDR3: CATSDFRGNVREQYF. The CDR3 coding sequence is TGTGCCACCAGTGATTTTCGCGGTAATGTACGAGAGCAGTACTTC.

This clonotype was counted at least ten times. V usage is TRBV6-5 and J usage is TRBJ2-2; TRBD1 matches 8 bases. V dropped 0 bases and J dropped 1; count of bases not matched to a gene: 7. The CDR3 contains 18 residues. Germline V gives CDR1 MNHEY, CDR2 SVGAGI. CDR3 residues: CASSYSFRGPLNTGELFF. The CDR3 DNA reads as TGTGCCAGCAGTTACTCCTTCAGGGGGCCCTTGAACACCGGGGAGCTGTTTTTT.

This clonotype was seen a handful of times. The CDR3: CASSSRPSGQYF. CDR3 sequence (DNA): TGTGCCAGCAGCTCTCGACCCTCCGGGCAGTACTTC. The V and J genes are TRBV11-3 and TRBJ2-7; D remains unclear. V lost 4 bases, J lost 9 bases, and 13 bases lay in between. Germline CDR1 is SGHNT and CDR2 is YENEEA. This CDR3 contains 12 residues.

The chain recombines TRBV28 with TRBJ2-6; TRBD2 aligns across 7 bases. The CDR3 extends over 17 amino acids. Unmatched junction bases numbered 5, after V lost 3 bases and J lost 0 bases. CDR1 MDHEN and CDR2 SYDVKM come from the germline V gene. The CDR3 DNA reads TGTGCCAGCAGTTTTGGCGGGAGTAGCTCTGGGGCCAACGTCCTGACTTTC. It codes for CASSFGGSSSGANVLTF.

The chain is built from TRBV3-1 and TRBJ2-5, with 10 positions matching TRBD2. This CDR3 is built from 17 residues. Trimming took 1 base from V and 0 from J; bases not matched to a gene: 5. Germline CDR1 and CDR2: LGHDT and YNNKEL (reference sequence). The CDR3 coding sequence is TGTGCCAGCAGCCAAGGCCGGCTAGCGGGAGACCAAGAGACCCAGTACTTC. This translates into CASSQGRLAGDQETQYF.

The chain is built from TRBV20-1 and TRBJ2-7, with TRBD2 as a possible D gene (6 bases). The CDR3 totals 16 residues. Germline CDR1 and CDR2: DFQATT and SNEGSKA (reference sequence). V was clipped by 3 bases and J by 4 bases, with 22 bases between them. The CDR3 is CSASPPGSGPGYEQYF. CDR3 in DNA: TGCAGTGCTAGCCCCCCGGGGAGCGGGCCTGGGTACGAGCAGTACTTC.

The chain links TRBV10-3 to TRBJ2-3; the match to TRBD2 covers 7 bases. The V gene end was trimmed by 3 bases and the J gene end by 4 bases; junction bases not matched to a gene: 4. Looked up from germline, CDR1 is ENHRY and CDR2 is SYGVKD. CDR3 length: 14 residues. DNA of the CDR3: TGTGCCATCAGTGACCGGGGGGTGTCAGATACGCAGTATTTT. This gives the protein CAISDRGVSDTQYF.

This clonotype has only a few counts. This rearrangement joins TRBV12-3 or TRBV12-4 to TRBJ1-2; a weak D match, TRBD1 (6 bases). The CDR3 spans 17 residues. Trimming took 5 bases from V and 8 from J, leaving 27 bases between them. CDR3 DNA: TGTGCCAGCAGTCAACTTTACAGGGAGTTGGGCTTGTCCGGCTACACCTTC. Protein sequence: CASSQLYRELGLSGYTF.

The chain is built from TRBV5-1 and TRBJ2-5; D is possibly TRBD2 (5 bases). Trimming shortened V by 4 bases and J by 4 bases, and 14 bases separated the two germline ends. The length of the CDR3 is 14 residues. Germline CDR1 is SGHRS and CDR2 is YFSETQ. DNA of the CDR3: TGCGCCAGCAGCATAGAGGGAGTGGGAGAGACCCAGTACTTC. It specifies CASSIEGVGETQYF.

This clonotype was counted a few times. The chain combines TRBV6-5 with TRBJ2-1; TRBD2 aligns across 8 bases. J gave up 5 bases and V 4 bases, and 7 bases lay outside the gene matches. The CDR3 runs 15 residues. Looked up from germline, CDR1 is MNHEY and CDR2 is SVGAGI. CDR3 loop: CASSLREALNNEQFF. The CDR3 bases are TGTGCCAGCAGTTTGCGGGAGGCGCTCAACAATGAGCAGTTCTTC.

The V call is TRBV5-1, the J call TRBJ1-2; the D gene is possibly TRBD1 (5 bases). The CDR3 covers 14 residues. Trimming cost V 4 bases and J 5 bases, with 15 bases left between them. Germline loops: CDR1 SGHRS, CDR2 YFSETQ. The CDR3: CASSRTGTEYGYTF. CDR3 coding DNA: TGCGCCAGCAGCCGAACCGGGACGGAGTATGGCTACACCTTC. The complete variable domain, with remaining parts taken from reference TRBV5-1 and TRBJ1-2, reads KAGVTQTPRYLIKTRGQQVTLSCSPISGHRSVSWYQQTPGQGLQFLFEYFSETQRNKGNFPGRFSGRQFSNSRSEMNVSTLELGDSALYLCASSRTGTEYGYTFGSGTRLTVV.

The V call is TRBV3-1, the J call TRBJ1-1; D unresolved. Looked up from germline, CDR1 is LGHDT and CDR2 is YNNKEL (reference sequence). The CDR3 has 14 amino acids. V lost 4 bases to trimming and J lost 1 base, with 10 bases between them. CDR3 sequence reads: CASSRVLGNTEAFF. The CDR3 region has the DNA TGTGCCAGCAGCCGGGTTCTCGGGAACACTGAAGCTTTCTTT.